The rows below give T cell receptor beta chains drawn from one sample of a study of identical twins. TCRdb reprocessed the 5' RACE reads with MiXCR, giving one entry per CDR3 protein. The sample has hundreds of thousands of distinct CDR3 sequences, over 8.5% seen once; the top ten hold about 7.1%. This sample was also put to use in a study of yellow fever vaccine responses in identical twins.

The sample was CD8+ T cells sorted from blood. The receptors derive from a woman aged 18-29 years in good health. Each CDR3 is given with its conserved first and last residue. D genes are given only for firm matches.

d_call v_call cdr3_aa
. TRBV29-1 CSVERQTGELFF
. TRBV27 CASSPFSSYNEQFF
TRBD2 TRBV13 CASSLAASGGVSYEQYF
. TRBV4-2 CASSQESHQPQHF
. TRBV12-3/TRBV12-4 CASTLSPPEAFF
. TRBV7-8 CASSPGPTTIYNEQFF
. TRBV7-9 CASSPRQVSDFTDTQYF
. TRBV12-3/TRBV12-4 CASSSTGSNQPQHF
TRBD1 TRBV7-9 CASSASDRGWAEAFF
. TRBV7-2 CASSSTPGETQYF
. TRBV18 CASSPRGASGEQFF
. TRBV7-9 CASSPFGSQASYEQYF
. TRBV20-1 CSALDYSYEQYF
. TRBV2 CASRTKTATYEKLFF
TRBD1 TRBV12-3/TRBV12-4 CASNRQGANSPLHF
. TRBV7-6 CASSLDGGSEQFF
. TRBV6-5 CASSYSGQGYNEQFF
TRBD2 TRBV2 CASRRSWAGGPKETQYF
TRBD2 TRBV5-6 CASSLFGSGGFYNEQFF
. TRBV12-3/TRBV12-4 CATSPNEAGETQYF
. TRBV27 CASSFSQNQPQHF
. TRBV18 CASSPLYSPADTGELFF
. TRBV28 CASTRGSTEAFF
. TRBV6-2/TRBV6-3 CASSYSLSSSYEQYF
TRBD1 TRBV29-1 CSVAGTGITEAFF
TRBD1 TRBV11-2 CASSGTGGRHEQYF
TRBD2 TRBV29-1 CSAYPASGSNTDTQYF
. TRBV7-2 CASSLSRMNTEAFF
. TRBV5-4 CASSLGSTDTGELFF
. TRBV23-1 CASSQSSRPETQYF
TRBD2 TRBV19 CASSIGRVGYNEQFF
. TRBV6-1 CASSEGDGSYNEQFF
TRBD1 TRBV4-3 CASSQSQTGAYEQYF
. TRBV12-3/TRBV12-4 CASRPHDDTPGANVLTF
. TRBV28 CASALIDEQFF
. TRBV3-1 CASSQVTAQETQYF
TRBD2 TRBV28 CASSPLSGLAGPLSSYEQYF
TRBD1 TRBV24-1 CATSDSSRTGINEKLFF
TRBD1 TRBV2 CATRDRVGEQYF
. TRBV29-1 CSVEDRGAEQYF
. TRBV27 CASSLSAGSYNEQFF
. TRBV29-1 CSVVEQGYGYTF
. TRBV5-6 CASSFWASNTEAFF
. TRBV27 CASRPQGSEQYF
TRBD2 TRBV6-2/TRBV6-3 CASSEFSGKNTGELFF
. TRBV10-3 CAIKTPGRQETQYF
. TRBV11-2 CASSPQGRNIQYF
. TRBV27 CASSLGHPISEQYF
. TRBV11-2 CASSELGTHNEQFF
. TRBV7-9 CASSLRGNQPQHF
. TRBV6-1 CASSNTGELFF
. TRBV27 CASGSGQGKHEQYF
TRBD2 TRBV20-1 CSARPGGYEQYF
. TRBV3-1 CASSQDLEREDTQYF
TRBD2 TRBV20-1 CSARDYRTSGYEQFF
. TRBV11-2 CASSLRGTGGTSVNEQFF
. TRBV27 CASSPRVGIYGYTF
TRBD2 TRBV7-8 CASSLEAGGTGELFF
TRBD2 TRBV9 CASSVSGSYSYNEQFF
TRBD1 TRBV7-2 CASSLDRALRETQYF